This note documents a single T cell receptor beta chain sequence. It lacks a known antigen. No quality values exist for individual bases; no much larger clone is one base distant. This entry belongs to a study of beta chain features in type 1 diabetes (dated by TCRdb to the late 2010s). Regarding the research as a whole: No differences in mean age, gender distribution, total cell number or subset yield were found between patients and healthy donors. Across all samples, fewer than 110,000,000 sorted cells were examined, and cell number per subset correlated strongly with RNA yield. In the study, TCRB repertoires of sorted circulating CD4+ T cell subsets from recently diagnosed type 1 diabetes patients were compared with those of matched healthy donors. Regulatory and stem cell-like memory subsets were isolated from only 8 patients and about 8 healthy donors, whereas naive and central memory subsets came from all 30 or so donors. Study-wide conclusions, independent of this receptor: Naive, central memory and regulatory TCRB repertoires appeared more similar among patients than among healthy donors. Type 1 diabetes patients showed a moderate but significant shortening of TCRB CDR3 length in all four CD4+ subsets. Because small numbers of individuals were included in the HLA sub-analyses, any influence of HLA type on TCRB rearrangement was left unresolved. Sequencing cDNA rather than genomic DNA could over-represent highly expressing activated cells, although activation and CD3 levels did not differ between groups. Fewer insertions and more nucleotide deletions at VDJ recombination sites were observed in patients with type 1 diabetes, implying thymic rearrangement abnormalities. PCR may preferentially amplify shorter templates, but because patient and control samples were amplified and corrected together, any resulting skew would affect both groups equally.

The High Capacity cDNA Reverse Transcription Kit was used to reverse transcribe all of the isolated RNA, meaning that expressed TCRB transcripts were what got sequenced. Deep immunoSEQ sequencing was applied to naive, central memory and regulatory T cell samples, giving an average of roughly 3.5 million total reads per sample. Sorted cells were lysed in RLT buffer, and RNA was extracted using DNase-treated RNeasy Micro or Mini kits according to cell number. Each cell subset was processed on its own to prevent cross-contamination, while patient and healthy donor samples were processed together. The immunoSEQ multiplex PCR was used to amplify TCRB sequences from cDNA, generating 87-bp fragments that spanned the CDR3 region. Amplicons were sequenced on the Illumina HiSeq platform. The authors' analysis ran thus. PCR bias was computationally corrected using synthetic template baselines, reads within Hamming distance 2 were collapsed, and singletons that could not be merged were discarded. Reads were aligned against IMGT to assign V, D and J genes, CDR3 length and insertions or deletions at six rearrangement sites. Within each subset, clonotype counts were normalized to sorted cell number, after which true diversity and Gini coefficients were computed with the tcR R package. Repertoire sharing was quantified using the overlap coefficient calculated on TCRB nucleotide sequences. TCRdb took this table from immuneACCESS and kept in-frame rearrangements with V and J called. Such tables lack part of the clones; where checked against another copy, unresolved V genes explain under half of the gap, and the rest is unexplained. V and J calls and clone size are as listed in that table; D and trimming were resolved from the DNA. This sample gives roughly 150,000 clones in total; 11% of them show up just once. Around 2% of the sample is in the top ten clones.

The CDR3 covers 12 residues, taking in both the cysteine and the phenylalanine. Only CDR3 DNA is held: 36 bases, read in frame from base 1. Trimming removed 7 bases from V and 1 base from J, leaving 10 bases between the germline ends. Based on the germline V gene, the CDR1 and CDR2 sequences are SQVTM and ANQGSEA. Each donor gave one peripheral blood draw, approximately 110 mL on average, collected into heparinised tubes. Using a panel that included CD45RO, CCR7, CD25, CD127, CD95 and CD27, naive, central memory, regulatory and stem cell-like memory CD4+ T cells were sorted on a BD FACSAria II. A purity above 98% was achieved for all sorted populations. PBMCs were isolated immediately by Lymphoprep density gradient centrifugation and stained directly without culture. So that batch effects would be minimized, each experiment stained and sorted samples in pairs, pairing one healthy donor with one patient.

The sample comprised central memory CD4+ T cells from blood. The TCR was taken from a man younger than 30 in good health. The sequence is built from TRBV29-1 and TRBJ1-1; the D gene is unclear. The CDR3 in this case is CSGRTPNTEAFF. The DNA reads as follows: TGCAGCGGCCGGACCCCGAACACTGAAGCTTTCTTT.